The next 4 T cell receptor beta chains were all read from a single sample in a study of control samples from healthy donors and cancer patients. The protocol was immunoSEQ multiplex PCR, while the TCRdb copy is restricted to in-frame clones and leaves out a portion. Of approximately 170,000 clones in the sample, approximately 86% were seen once. Source material: blood. The origin of the receptors is a woman aged 25 to 39 in good health.

This clone was seen only once. V is TRBV28 and J is TRBJ2-7; D may be TRBD1 (6 bases). The CDR3 runs 16 residues. Germline-derived CDR1 and CDR2 are MDHEN and SYDVKM. With 3 bases removed from V and 1 base from J, the gap between germline ends came to 16 bases. The CDR3 region has the DNA TGTGCCAGCAGTTTGCCCGGACAGACTTCATCCTACGAGCAGTACTTC. Its translation is CASSLPGQTSSYEQYF.

The J gene is TRBJ1-4, the V gene TRBV27, with D uncertain. V was cut by 6 bases and J by 10 bases, with 18 bases left in between. The CDR3 spans 14 residues. Germline-derived CDR1 and CDR2 are MNHEY and SMNVEV (reference sequence). The CDR3 nucleotides are TGTGCCAGCAGCAAGGGCGTAGGGCGGCGAAAACTGTTTTTT. Translation gives CASSKGVGRRKLFF.

The chain couples TRBV7-9 to TRBJ1-2; D is ambiguous. Germline assignment: CDR1 SEHNR and CDR2 FQNEAQ (reference sequence). The length of the CDR3 is 15 residues. V was clipped by 2 bases and J by 5 bases, with 15 bases between them. CDR3 protein: CASSLYRDFRYGYTF. CDR3 coding DNA: TGTGCCAGCAGCTTATATCGGGATTTTCGGTATGGCTACACCTTC.

This clone appeared once. The chain combines TRBV28 with TRBJ1-5; a possible D gene is TRBD1 (5 bases). The CDR3 covers 17 residues. Germline V gene sequence: CDR1 MDHEN, CDR2 SYDVKM. V shed 11 bases and J shed 2 bases, with 25 bases lying between them. The CDR3 DNA follows: TGTGCCGCGGGAGGGGACGCGCGTGATCCGGGCAATCAGCCCCAGCATTTT. It encodes CAAGGDARDPGNQPQHF.